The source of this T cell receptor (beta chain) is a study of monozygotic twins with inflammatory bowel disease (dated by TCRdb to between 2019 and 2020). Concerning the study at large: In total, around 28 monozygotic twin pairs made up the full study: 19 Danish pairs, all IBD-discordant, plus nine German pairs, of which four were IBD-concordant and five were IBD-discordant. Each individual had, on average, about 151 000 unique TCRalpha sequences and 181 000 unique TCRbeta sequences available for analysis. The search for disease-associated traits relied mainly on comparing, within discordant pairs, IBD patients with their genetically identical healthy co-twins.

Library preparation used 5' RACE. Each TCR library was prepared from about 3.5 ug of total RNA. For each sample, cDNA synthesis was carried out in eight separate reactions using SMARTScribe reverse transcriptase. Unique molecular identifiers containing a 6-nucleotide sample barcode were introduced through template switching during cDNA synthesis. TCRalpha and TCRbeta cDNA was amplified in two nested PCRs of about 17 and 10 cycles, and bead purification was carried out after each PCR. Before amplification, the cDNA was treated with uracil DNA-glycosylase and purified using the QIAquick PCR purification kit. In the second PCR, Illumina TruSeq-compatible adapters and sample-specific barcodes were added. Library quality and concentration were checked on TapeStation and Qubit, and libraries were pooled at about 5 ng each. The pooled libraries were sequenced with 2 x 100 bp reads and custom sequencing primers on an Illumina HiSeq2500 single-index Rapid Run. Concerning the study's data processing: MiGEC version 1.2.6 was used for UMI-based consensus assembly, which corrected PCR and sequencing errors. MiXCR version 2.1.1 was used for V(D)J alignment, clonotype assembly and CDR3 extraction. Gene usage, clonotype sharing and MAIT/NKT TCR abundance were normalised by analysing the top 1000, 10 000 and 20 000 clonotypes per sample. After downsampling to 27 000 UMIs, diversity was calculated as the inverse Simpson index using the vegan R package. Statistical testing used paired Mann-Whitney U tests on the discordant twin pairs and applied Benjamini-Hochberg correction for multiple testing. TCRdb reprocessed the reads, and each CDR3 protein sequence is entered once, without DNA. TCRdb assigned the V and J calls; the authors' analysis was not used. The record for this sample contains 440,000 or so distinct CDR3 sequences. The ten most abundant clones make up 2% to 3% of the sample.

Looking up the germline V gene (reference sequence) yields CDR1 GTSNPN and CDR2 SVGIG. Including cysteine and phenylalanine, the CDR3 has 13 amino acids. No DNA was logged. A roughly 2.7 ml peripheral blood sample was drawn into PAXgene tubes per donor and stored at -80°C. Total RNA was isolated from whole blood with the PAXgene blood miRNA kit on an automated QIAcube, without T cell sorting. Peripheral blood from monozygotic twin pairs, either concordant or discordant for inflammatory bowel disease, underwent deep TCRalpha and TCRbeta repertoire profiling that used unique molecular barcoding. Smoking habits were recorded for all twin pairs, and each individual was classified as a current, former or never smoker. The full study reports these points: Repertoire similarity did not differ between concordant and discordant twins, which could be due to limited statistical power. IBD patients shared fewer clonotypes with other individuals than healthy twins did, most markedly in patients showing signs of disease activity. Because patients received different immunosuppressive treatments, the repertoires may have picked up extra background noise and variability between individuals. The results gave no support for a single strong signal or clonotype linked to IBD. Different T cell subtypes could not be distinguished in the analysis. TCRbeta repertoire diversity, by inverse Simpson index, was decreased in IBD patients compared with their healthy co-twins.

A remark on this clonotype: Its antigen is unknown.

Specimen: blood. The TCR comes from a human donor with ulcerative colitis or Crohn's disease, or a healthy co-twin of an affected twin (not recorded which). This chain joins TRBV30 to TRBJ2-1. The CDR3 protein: CASLADPYNEQFF.